This T cell receptor (beta chain) was found in a study of blood T cell repertoires in COVID-19. Repertoires were generated with immunoSEQ multiplex PCR, while TCRdb's copy carries only in-frame clones and drops some. The table lists 200,000 to 250,000 clones, more than 80% of them singletons. In terms of age and location, participants ranged from about 18 to 89 years and lived in approximately 26 US areas. The germline V gene encodes CDR1 SGHRS and CDR2 YFSETQ. The CDR3 totals 14 residues. V lost 0 bases and J lost 15; bases outside the gene matches: 10. The material sequenced was PBMCs or T cells enriched from blood (not recorded which). This clonotype was obtained from a man between 50 and 59 years old who had been exposed to COVID-19. This sequence joins TRBV5-1 and TRBJ1-4, with TRBD1 matching 8 bases. CDR3 protein: CASSLAGTGDKVFF. The CDR3, as DNA: TGCGCCAGCAGCTTGGCTGGGACAGGAGACAAGGTGTTTTTT.